These T cell receptor beta chains were read from a single sample in a study of CD8+ T cells in alopecia areata. TCRdb's copy holds only in-frame clones and misses some; the assay was immunoSEQ multiplex PCR. Seen here are some 180,000 clones, less than 70% observed once, and the top ten hold more than 10%. This specimen was CD8+ T cells sorted from blood, taken at week 24, from a patient treated with tofacitinib. Receptors were obtained from a human donor with alopecia areata. Each CDR3 is given with its conserved first and last residue. Each record gives: V gene, D gene, clone size, J gene, CDR3 protein, CDR3 DNA. A D gene is named only where the DNA matches it firmly. The size of a clone is reported for some rows only, either as once, few or many, or as a class for expanded clones.

V: TRBV7-9; D: .; size: .; J: TRBJ2-7; CDR3: CASSFMEEQYF; DNA: TGTGCCAGCAGCTTTATGGAAGAGCAGTACTTC
V: TRBV4-3; D: .; size: .; J: TRBJ1-5; CDR3: CASSQDHTGSYQPQHF; DNA: TGCGCCAGCAGCCAAGATCATACAGGGTCCTACCAGCCCCAGCATTTT
V: TRBV19; D: .; size: .; J: TRBJ1-2; CDR3: CASSLGSGNYGYTF; DNA: TGTGCCAGTAGTTTGGGTAGCGGTAACTATGGCTACACCTTC
V: TRBV29-1; D: TRBD1; size: once; J: TRBJ1-2; CDR3: CSVDGRGQGDYGYTF; DNA: TGCAGCGTTGATGGTAGGGGGCAAGGTGACTATGGCTACACCTTC
V: TRBV5-6; D: .; size: .; J: TRBJ2-1; CDR3: CASSLEGNEQFF; DNA: TGTGCCAGCAGCTTGGAGGGGAATGAGCAGTTCTTC
V: TRBV30; D: TRBD1; size: .; J: TRBJ2-1; CDR3: CAWDGTGGNNEQFF; DNA: TGTGCCTGGGACGGGACAGGGGGAAACAATGAGCAGTTCTTC
V: TRBV28; D: .; size: .; J: TRBJ2-1; CDR3: CASRIGGTVEQFF; DNA: TGTGCCAGCAGAATTGGGGGGACCGTCGAGCAGTTCTTC
V: TRBV12-5; D: TRBD2; size: few; J: TRBJ2-1; CDR3: CASGGSGGANEQFF; DNA: TGTGCTAGTGGCGGCAGCGGGGGGGCCAATGAGCAGTTCTTC
V: TRBV30; D: .; size: few; J: TRBJ1-1; CDR3: CAWSVLGDTEAFF; DNA: TGTGCCTGGAGTGTTCTGGGGGACACTGAAGCTTTCTTT
V: TRBV5-6; D: .; size: once; J: TRBJ2-1; CDR3: CASSPLGDYNEQFF; DNA: TGTGCCAGCAGCCCGCTGGGTGACTACAATGAGCAGTTCTTC
V: TRBV9; D: .; size: .; J: TRBJ2-7; CDR3: CASSVSPGIGREQYF; DNA: TGTGCCAGCAGCGTATCCCCAGGTATTGGGCGCGAGCAGTACTTC
V: TRBV12-5; D: .; size: .; J: TRBJ1-2; CDR3: CASDPPDIVSYGYTF; DNA: TGTGCTAGTGACCCCCCGGACATCGTCTCTTATGGCTACACCTTC
V: TRBV27; D: .; size: .; J: TRBJ1-6; CDR3: CASSPSNRDYNSPLHF; DNA: TGTGCCAGCAGTCCTTCAAACCGGGACTATAATTCACCCCTCCACTTT
V: TRBV7-6; D: TRBD1; size: .; J: TRBJ2-5; CDR3: CASSWATGVETQYF; DNA: TGTGCCAGCAGCTGGGCGACAGGGGTTGAGACCCAGTACTTC
V: TRBV6-5; D: .; size: .; J: TRBJ1-2; CDR3: CASRERGGRYGYTF; DNA: TGTGCCAGCAGAGAAAGGGGAGGCCGATATGGCTACACCTTC
V: TRBV7-2; D: TRBD2; size: .; J: TRBJ2-3; CDR3: CASSSSGGAKTDTQYF; DNA: TGTGCCAGCAGCTCTAGCGGGGGGGCGAAGACAGATACGCAGTATTTT
V: TRBV6-5; D: .; size: .; J: TRBJ1-4; CDR3: CASKDQGFANEKLFF; DNA: TGTGCCAGCAAAGACCAGGGCTTTGCTAATGAAAAACTGTTTTTT
V: TRBV30; D: .; size: once; J: TRBJ1-1; CDR3: CAYIALNTEAFF; DNA: TGTGCCTACATAGCATTGAACACTGAAGCTTTCTTT
V: TRBV19; D: .; size: .; J: TRBJ1-2; CDR3: CASTTGPDYTF; DNA: TGTGCCAGTACCACAGGTCCCGACTACACCTTC
V: TRBV2; D: .; size: few; J: TRBJ2-7; CDR3: CASRQGNEQYF; DNA: TGTGCCAGCAGACAGGGTAACGAGCAGTACTTC
V: TRBV7-9; D: .; size: .; J: TRBJ2-5; CDR3: CASNGGETQYF; DNA: TGTGCCAGCAATGGGGGAGAGACCCAGTACTTC
V: TRBV5-1; D: .; size: .; J: TRBJ2-1; CDR3: CASSFRGNEQFF; DNA: TGCGCCAGCAGCTTTCGGGGCAATGAGCAGTTCTTC
V: TRBV10-3; D: TRBD1; size: .; J: TRBJ2-3; CDR3: CAATGGQDTQYF; DNA: TGTGCCGCAACAGGGGGCCAGGATACGCAGTATTTT
V: TRBV7-2; D: TRBD1; size: .; J: TRBJ1-1; CDR3: CASSLQGAPNTEAFF; DNA: TGTGCCAGCAGCTTACAGGGGGCGCCTAACACTGAAGCTTTCTTT
V: TRBV29-1; D: .; size: once; J: TRBJ2-1; CDR3: CSVTTAYNEQFF; DNA: TGCAGCGTTACGACAGCCTACAATGAGCAGTTCTTC
V: TRBV4-3; D: .; size: .; J: TRBJ2-5; CDR3: CASSQDGGLGETQYF; DNA: TGCGCCAGCAGCCAAGATGGGGGCCTCGGGGAGACCCAGTACTTC
V: TRBV27; D: TRBD2; size: .; J: TRBJ2-1; CDR3: CASMGGETYNEQFF; DNA: TGTGCCAGCATGGGGGGGGAGACTTACAATGAGCAGTTCTTC
V: TRBV2; D: .; size: .; J: TRBJ1-6; CDR3: CASSDWDGALHF; DNA: TGTGCCAGCAGTGACTGGGACGGGGCCCTCCACTTT
V: TRBV7-2; D: .; size: few; J: TRBJ2-5; CDR3: CASSTKRAGAGETQYF; DNA: TGTGCCAGCAGCACCAAGAGGGCAGGGGCGGGAGAGACCCAGTACTTC
V: TRBV7-9; D: .; size: once; J: TRBJ2-2; CDR3: CASSYIGYAVDLDTGELFF; DNA: TGTGCCAGCAGCTATATAGGCTACGCGGTGGATTTGGATACCGGGGAGCTGTTTTTT
V: TRBV7-9; D: TRBD1; size: .; J: TRBJ1-4; CDR3: CASSLVGQGEKLFF; DNA: TGTGCCAGCAGCTTAGTGGGACAGGGCGAAAAACTGTTTTTT
V: TRBV14; D: .; size: few; J: TRBJ1-2; CDR3: CASSQGVKPLGYTF; DNA: TGTGCCAGCAGCCAAGGCGTAAAGCCACTCGGCTACACCTTC
V: TRBV7-9; D: .; size: .; J: TRBJ2-6; CDR3: CASSNNVLTF; DNA: TGTGCCAGCAGCAACAACGTCCTGACTTTC
V: TRBV5-6; D: .; size: .; J: TRBJ2-1; CDR3: CASNPRVYNEQFF; DNA: TGTGCCAGCAATCCACGGGTCTACAATGAGCAGTTCTTC
V: TRBV29-1; D: TRBD2; size: few; J: TRBJ2-7; CDR3: CSVEWTSGGYEQYF; DNA: TGCAGCGTTGAATGGACTAGCGGGGGGTACGAGCAGTACTTC
V: TRBV9; D: TRBD1; size: .; J: TRBJ2-7; CDR3: CASSVGDREGEQYF; DNA: TGTGCCAGCAGCGTAGGGGACAGGGAGGGAGAGCAGTACTTC
V: TRBV29-1; D: .; size: .; J: TRBJ1-2; CDR3: CSVEETGGYGYTF; DNA: TGCAGCGTTGAAGAAACGGGGGGCTATGGCTACACCTTC
V: TRBV5-4; D: TRBD1; size: .; J: TRBJ1-1; CDR3: CASSSGQALGGTEAFF; DNA: TGTGCCAGCAGCTCGGGACAGGCCCTTGGGGGCACTGAAGCTTTCTTT
V: TRBV5-6; D: .; size: .; J: TRBJ1-5; CDR3: CASSLAGGSGNQPQHF; DNA: TGTGCCAGCAGCTTGGCCGGAGGGTCGGGCAATCAGCCCCAGCATTTT
V: TRBV19; D: TRBD1; size: .; J: TRBJ1-2; CDR3: CASSWTGQGETF; DNA: TGTGCCAGTAGTTGGACCGGACAGGGGGAAACCTTC
V: TRBV6-5; D: TRBD1; size: once; J: TRBJ2-7; CDR3: CASSPGQGTYEQYF; DNA: TGTGCCAGCAGTCCGGGACAGGGAACCTACGAGCAGTACTTC
V: TRBV29-1; D: TRBD1; size: .; J: TRBJ1-3; CDR3: CSVEGLAGGTGNTIYF; DNA: TGCAGCGTTGAAGGGTTAGCAGGGGGGACTGGAAACACCATATATTTT
V: TRBV27; D: .; size: .; J: TRBJ1-1; CDR3: CASSLATGTEAFF; DNA: TGTGCCAGCAGTTTAGCGACGGGGACTGAAGCTTTCTTT
V: TRBV13; D: .; size: .; J: TRBJ1-1; CDR3: CASRGWEGKNTEAFF; DNA: TGTGCCAGCAGGGGCTGGGAGGGGAAGAACACTGAAGCTTTCTTT
V: TRBV9; D: .; size: once; J: TRBJ1-1; CDR3: CASSPRTEAFF; DNA: TGTGCCAGCAGCCCCCGCACTGAAGCTTTCTTT
V: TRBV9; D: TRBD2; size: once; J: TRBJ2-4; CDR3: CASSVSASGDKNIQYF; DNA: TGTGCCAGCAGCGTATCCGCCAGCGGGGACAAAAACATTCAGTACTTC
V: TRBV15; D: TRBD2; size: .; J: TRBJ2-3; CDR3: CATLSGGAADTQYF; DNA: TGTGCCACCCTTAGCGGGGGGGCAGCAGATACGCAGTATTTT
V: TRBV19; D: .; size: .; J: TRBJ1-1; CDR3: CASTTNTEAFF; DNA: TGTGCCAGTACCACAAACACTGAAGCTTTCTTT
V: TRBV30; D: .; size: once; J: TRBJ2-3; CDR3: CAWSTTGVYF; DNA: TGTGCCTGGAGCACCACCGGGGTGTATTTT
V: TRBV29-1; D: .; size: .; J: TRBJ1-1; CDR3: CSVILDTEAFF; DNA: TGCAGCGTTATTCTAGACACTGAAGCTTTCTTT